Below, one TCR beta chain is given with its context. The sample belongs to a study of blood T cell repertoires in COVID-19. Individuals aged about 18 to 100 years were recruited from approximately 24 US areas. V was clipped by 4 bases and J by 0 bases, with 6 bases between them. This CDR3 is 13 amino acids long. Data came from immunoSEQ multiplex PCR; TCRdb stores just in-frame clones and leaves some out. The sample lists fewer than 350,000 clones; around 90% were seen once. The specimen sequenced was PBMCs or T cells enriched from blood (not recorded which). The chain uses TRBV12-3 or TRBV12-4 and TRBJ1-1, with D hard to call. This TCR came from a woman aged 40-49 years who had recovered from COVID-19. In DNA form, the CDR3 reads TGTGCCAGCAGTTACACAATGAACACTGAAGCTTTCTTT. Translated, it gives CASSYTMNTEAFF.